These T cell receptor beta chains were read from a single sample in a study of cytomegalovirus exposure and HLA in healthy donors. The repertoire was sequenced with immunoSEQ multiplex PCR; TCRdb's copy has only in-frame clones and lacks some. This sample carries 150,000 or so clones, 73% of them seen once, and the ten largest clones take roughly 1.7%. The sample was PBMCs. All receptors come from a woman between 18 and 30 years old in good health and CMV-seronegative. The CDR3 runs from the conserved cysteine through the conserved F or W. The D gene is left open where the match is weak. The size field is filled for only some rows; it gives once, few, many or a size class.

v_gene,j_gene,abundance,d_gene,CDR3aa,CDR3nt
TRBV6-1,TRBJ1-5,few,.,CASSERGPPQPQHF,TGTGCCAGCAGTGAGAGAGGCCCTCCTCAGCCCCAGCATTTT
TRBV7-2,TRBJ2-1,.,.,CASSGLTSPPEQFF,TGTGCCAGCAGTGGACTTACTAGCCCTCCCGAGCAGTTCTTC
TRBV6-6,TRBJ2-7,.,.,CASSYSRDYEQYF,TGTGCCAGCAGTTACAGCAGGGACTACGAGCAGTACTTC
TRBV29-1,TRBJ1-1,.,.,CSVGNSLNTEAFF,TGCAGCGTTGGGAACAGTTTAAACACTGAAGCTTTCTTT
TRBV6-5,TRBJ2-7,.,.,CASRKGGSYEQYF,TGTGCCAGCAGGAAGGGGGGGTCCTACGAGCAGTACTTC
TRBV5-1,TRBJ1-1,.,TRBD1,CASSSDREYTEAFF,TGCGCCAGCAGCTCGGACAGGGAATATACTGAAGCTTTCTTT
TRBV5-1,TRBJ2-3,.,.,CASSEGGTDTQYF,TGCGCCAGCAGTGAAGGAGGCACAGATACGCAGTATTTT
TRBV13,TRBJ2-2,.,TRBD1,CASSLEGTGMNTGELFF,TGTGCCAGCAGCTTAGAGGGGACAGGGATGAACACCGGGGAGCTGTTTTTT
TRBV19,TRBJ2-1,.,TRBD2,CASSGSGNEQFF,TGTGCCAGTAGCGGTAGCGGGAATGAGCAGTTCTTC
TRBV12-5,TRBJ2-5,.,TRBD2,CASGLVGLAGGRETQYF,TGTGCTAGTGGTTTGGTAGGGCTAGCGGGGGGGCGGGAGACCCAGTACTTC
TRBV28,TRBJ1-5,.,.,CATKDSAWDNQPQHF,TGTGCCACCAAAGACAGCGCCTGGGACAATCAGCCCCAGCATTTT
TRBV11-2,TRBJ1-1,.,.,CASSLVRVTEAFF,TGTGCCAGCAGCTTAGTGAGGGTCACTGAAGCTTTCTTT
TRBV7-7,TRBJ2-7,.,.,CASSLQGGYEQYF,TGTGCTAGCAGCTTGCAAGGGGGCTACGAGCAGTACTTC
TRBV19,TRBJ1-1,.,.,CASKPRGGLTEAFF,TGTGCCAGTAAACCTCGCGGGGGGCTGACTGAAGCTTTCTTT